The 11 T cell receptor beta chains in this list originate from one sample, sequenced in a study of blood T cell repertoires in COVID-19. Assay used: immunoSEQ multiplex PCR; TCRdb lists only in-frame clones, some missing. The profile shows roughly 280,000 clones, approximately 83% of them singletons. Material for sequencing was peripheral blood. The receptors were gathered from a woman aged 70-85 years with acute or convalescent COVID-19.

This clone has just a few counts. The chain uses TRBV5-1 and TRBJ1-2; possibly TRBD1 for D (5 bases). Germline lookup yields CDR1 SGHRS and CDR2 YFSETQ. The CDR3 is made up of 13 amino acids. Trimming took 0 bases from V and 8 from J, leaving 11 bases between them. The CDR3 DNA follows: TGCGCCAGCAGCTTGGGGGCAGGGCTGGGCTACACCTTC. It encodes CASSLGAGLGYTF.

This chain links TRBV27 with TRBJ1-4; D is ambiguous. V was pared by 6 bases and J by 5 bases, with 10 bases between. The germline CDR1 and CDR2 sequences are MNHEY and SMNVEV (reference sequence). The CDR3 has 13 residues. CDR3 nucleotide sequence: TGTGCCAGCAGGCGGGTCCGAAATGAAAAACTGTTTTTT. Protein sequence: CASRRVRNEKLFF.

The chain recombines TRBV18 with TRBJ1-3; D remains unclear. Trimming shortened V by 2 bases and J by 9 bases, and 14 bases separated the two germline ends. This CDR3 has 14 amino acids. Germline CDR1 reads KGHSH; CDR2 reads LQKENI. The CDR3 nucleotides read TGTGCCAGCTCACCAATCGGGAGGACGGGCACCATATATTTT. Protein sequence: CASSPIGRTGTIYF.

This chain joins TRBV4-1 and TRBJ2-2; TRBD2 agrees at 9 bases. The CDR3 runs 16 residues. J was trimmed by 7 bases and V by 1 base; bases with no gene match: 7. Germline values: CDR1 MGHRA, CDR2 YSYEKL. CDR3 sequence reads: CASSQGGGGVVGELFF. The CDR3 DNA reads as TGCGCCAGCAGCCAAGGTGGCGGGGGGGTAGTCGGGGAGCTGTTTTTT.

The count of this clone is one. V usage is TRBV19 and J usage is TRBJ2-1; no clear D. The V end was cut by 4 bases, the J end by 15 bases, with 16 bases between. The CDR3 has 12 amino acids. The germline CDR1 and CDR2 sequences are LNHDA and SQIVND (reference sequence). The CDR3 DNA sequence: TGTGCCAGTAGTAACCGGTTTGAATCCCTGTTCTTC. This sequence encodes CASSNRFESLFF.

This clone was detected only once. The CDR3 protein is CASSLEAQQNTEAFF. The CDR3 bases are TGTGCCAGCAGCTTAGAAGCACAGCAGAACACTGAAGCTTTCTTT. The rearrangement links TRBV7-6 to TRBJ1-1; the D is unclear. Trimming left V 1 base short and J 1 base short, with 10 bases between. Germline V lookup: CDR1 SGHVS, CDR2 FNYEAQ. The CDR3 runs to 15 residues.

The chain has TRBV14 and TRBJ2-5; the D gene is possibly TRBD1 (6 bases). Trimming removed 1 base at V and 4 bases at J, with 10 bases between. CDR1 and CDR2 (germline): SGHDN, FVKESK. CDR3 length: 14 amino acids. CDR3 sequence (DNA): TGTGCCAGCAGCCAAGGGAACAGGGTAGAGACCCAGTACTTC. This codes for CASSQGNRVETQYF.

This rearrangement joins TRBV13 to TRBJ2-2, with 7 nucleotides matching TRBD2. The germline gives CDR1 PRHDT, CDR2 FYEKMQ (reference sequence). CDR3 size: 16 residues. The junction had 7 bases not matched to a gene; V was cut back by 6 bases and J by 0 bases. Here the CDR3 DNA reads TGTGCCAGCAGTTCGACCGGGACTACGAACACCGGGGAGCTGTTTTTT. Protein sequence: CASSSTGTTNTGELFF.

This rearrangement joins TRBV7-9 to TRBJ1-5, with unresolved D. Trimming shortened V by 3 bases and J by 5 bases, and 14 bases separated the two germline ends. The CDR3 is 15 residues long. CDR1 is SEHNR and CDR2 is FQNEAQ in the germline V gene (reference sequence). The CDR3: CASSFHRHLYQPQHF. CDR3 bases: TGTGCCAGCAGCTTTCACCGACATCTTTATCAGCCCCAGCATTTT.

This chain uses TRBV5-6 with TRBJ2-5, with 9 bases fitting TRBD1. J gave up 2 bases and V 3 bases, and 8 bases lay outside the gene matches. Germline lookup yields CDR1 SGHDT and CDR2 YYEEEE. The CDR3 is 16 residues long. This chain's CDR3 is CASSWARTGAQETQYF. The DNA of the CDR3 is TGTGCCAGCAGCTGGGCGAGGACAGGGGCACAAGAGACCCAGTACTTC.

The rearrangement links TRBV5-1 to TRBJ1-1; 10 bases line up with TRBD1. The CDR3 has 13 amino acids. Germline values: CDR1 SGHRS, CDR2 YFSETQ. The junction had 4 bases not matched to a gene; V was cut back by 0 bases and J by 11 bases. Here the CDR3 reads CASSLEGTGAAFF. CDR3 in DNA: TGCGCCAGCAGCTTGGAGGGGACAGGGGCCGCTTTCTTT.